This T cell receptor (beta chain) originates from a study of blood T cell repertoires in COVID-19. Libraries were prepared by immunoSEQ multiplex PCR; TCRdb keeps only in-frame clonotypes and omits some of them. The sample lists some 200,000 clones, roughly 79% seen once, with 11% in the top ten. Germline CDR1 and CDR2: SGHDT and YYEEEE. This CDR3 contains 15 residues. V was shortened by 0 bases and J by 7 bases, with 15 bases between the two germline ends. The specimen sequenced was peripheral blood. The chain joins TRBV5-6 to TRBJ2-3, with a tentative D call TRBD2 (5 bases). The TCR originated in a middle-aged woman with COVID-19, enrolled during active disease. CDR3 sequence (DNA): TGTGCCAGCAGCTTGGCCCGAGGACTCACCTATACGCAGTATTTT. It specifies CASSLARGLTYTQYF.